A selection of T cell receptor beta chains follows, all from one sample in a study of blood T cell repertoires in COVID-19. TCRdb's copy holds only in-frame clones and misses some; the assay was immunoSEQ multiplex PCR. The repertoire includes around 280,000 clones, roughly 87% of them detected once, and approximately 6% sits in the top ten. The specimen was PBMCs or T cells enriched from blood (not recorded which). Source of these receptors: a woman between 40 and 55 years old who had recovered from COVID-19. The CDR3 runs from the conserved cysteine through the conserved F or W. D genes are given only for firm matches. For some rows the clone size is stated as once, few or many, or as a class when expanded; others skip it.

.,TRBJ2-2,TRBV7-2,.,TGTGCCAGCAGCTTAGTTTTTTCCGCGAACACCGGGGAGCTGTTTTTT,CASSLVFSANTGELFF
.,TRBJ2-1,TRBV19,TRBD1,TGTGCCAGTAGTAGGGACAGGAGTTACAATGAGCAGTTCTTC,CASSRDRSYNEQFF
few,TRBJ1-6,TRBV9,TRBD1,TGTGCCAGCAGCCCCACCGGACAGGGGATTTCACCCCTCCACTTT,CASSPTGQGISPLHF
.,TRBJ2-7,TRBV5-1,.,TGCGCCAGCAGCTTCGATGACCCCGGAGGTCCCTACGAGCAGTACTTC,CASSFDDPGGPYEQYF
once,TRBJ2-1,TRBV7-3,.,TGTGCCAGCAGCCCAGCCGGGAGCGAGCTCAATGAGCAGTTCTTC,CASSPAGSELNEQFF
.,TRBJ1-5,TRBV6-5,.,TGTGCCAGCAGCACAGGGCTAGATCAGCGCCAGCATTTT,CASSTGLDQRQHF
.,TRBJ2-7,TRBV2,TRBD1,TGTGCCAGCAGTGTAAGCGTAGGAGGACAGGGGTCTTCCTACGAGCAGTACTTC,CASSVSVGGQGSSYEQYF
once,TRBJ2-2,TRBV5-1,TRBD2,TGCGCCAGCAGCTCGGCCGCGGGAGCCGGGGAGCTGTTTTTT,CASSSAAGAGELFF
.,TRBJ2-2,TRBV2,TRBD1,TGTGCCAGCACCAGGGGGTTAAACGGGGAGCTGTTTTTT,CASTRGLNGELFF
.,TRBJ2-7,TRBV7-2,.,TGTGCCAGCAGCTTTATTGGACAGCCCCTCTCCTACGAGCAGTACTTC,CASSFIGQPLSYEQYF
.,TRBJ2-7,TRBV28,.,TGTGCCAGCATACCCCACGGGTGGGACGAGCAGTACTTC,CASIPHGWDEQYF
.,TRBJ2-2,TRBV30,.,TGTGCCTGGAGTGTGTGGGCGAGCACCGGGGAGCTGTTTTTT,CAWSVWASTGELFF
few,TRBJ1-4,TRBV15,TRBD1,TGTGCCACCAGCAGAGGGGACAGGGGCCCCACTAATGAAAAACTGTTTTTT,CATSRGDRGPTNEKLFF
few,TRBJ2-2,TRBV19,.,TGTGCCAGTAGTATTGCCTTACACGCGAACACCGGGGAGCTGTTTTTT,CASSIALHANTGELFF
once,TRBJ2-7,TRBV15,TRBD1,TGTGCCACCAGCTTGGGACAGGGCGTGTACGAGCAGTACTTC,CATSLGQGVYEQYF
.,TRBJ2-1,TRBV16,.,TGTGCCAGCAGCCAATCCGCACCCTACTCGGATGAGCAGTTCTTC,CASSQSAPYSDEQFF
once,TRBJ2-1,TRBV6-5,TRBD2,TGTGCCAGCAGTTATATTTTGACTAGCGGGAGTTCGTTCTTC,CASSYILTSGSSFF
.,TRBJ2-3,TRBV28,.,TGTGCCGTAAGGCGTCCTAGCCCAGATACGCAGTATTTT,CAVRRPSPDTQYF
.,TRBJ1-2,TRBV27,TRBD1,TGTGCCAGCAGTCTCGGGACAGGGGGTGGCTACACCTTC,CASSLGTGGGYTF
.,TRBJ1-2,TRBV7-9,.,TGTGCCAGCAGCACACATAACTATGGCTACACCTTC,CASSTHNYGYTF
few,TRBJ2-7,TRBV7-2,TRBD2,TGTGCCAGCAGCTCGACTAGCGGGAGGGCTCCCGAGCAGTACTTC,CASSSTSGRAPEQYF
.,TRBJ1-1,TRBV6-5,.,TGTGCCAGCAGTCCGGTCCAAGGCGGTGAAGCTTTCTTT,CASSPVQGGEAFF
few,TRBJ1-1,TRBV5-1,TRBD1,TGCGCCAGCAGCTCGCAACAGGGGAGCCCTGCTTTCTTT,CASSSQQGSPAFF
.,TRBJ1-5,TRBV24-1,.,TGTGCCACCGGTCGGGGGGTCGATAGCAATCAGCCCCAGCATTTT,CATGRGVDSNQPQHF
.,TRBJ1-4,TRBV19,.,TGTGCCAGTAGTATACAAGGCTACTCGGGGTCAACTAATGAAAAACTGTTTTTT,CASSIQGYSGSTNEKLFF
once,TRBJ2-1,TRBV28,.,TGTGCCAGCAGTTTAAGCCAAGTCGATGAGCAGTTCTTC,CASSLSQVDEQFF
.,TRBJ2-7,TRBV24-1,TRBD2,TGTGCCACACATAGCGGGAGGTTGGGTGACGAGCAGTACTTC,CATHSGRLGDEQYF
.,TRBJ1-2,TRBV7-2,.,TGTGCCAGCAGCTTACCAGGGCGTTATGGCTACACCTTC,CASSLPGRYGYTF
.,TRBJ2-1,TRBV5-4,TRBD2,TGTGCCAGCAGGGCCCCCCAGCGGGAGGGCTCCTACAATGAGCAGTTCTTC,CASRAPQREGSYNEQFF
.,TRBJ2-7,TRBV27,.,TGTGCCAGCAGTTTATCCCCGGTGATGAGGGGGTCCCACTACGAGCAGTACTTC,CASSLSPVMRGSHYEQYF
.,TRBJ1-6,TRBV7-8,TRBD1,TGTGCCAGCAGACCCGAGGGGGCGATGTTAAATTCACCCCTCCACTTT,CASRPEGAMLNSPLHF
.,TRBJ2-5,TRBV19,TRBD1,TGTGCCAGTAGTATTGGGACAGAAGAGACCCAGTACTTC,CASSIGTEETQYF
once,TRBJ2-7,TRBV5-4,TRBD1,TGTGCCAGCAGTCGGGACAGCTACGAGCAGTACTTC,CASSRDSYEQYF
.,TRBJ1-1,TRBV6-5,.,TGTGCCACTTACACGAAGTTCAGGGAAGCTTTCTTT,CATYTKFREAFF
.,TRBJ1-3,TRBV13,TRBD1,TGTGCCAGCAGTTTAGGACAGGGAGGAAACACCATATATTTT,CASSLGQGGNTIYF
.,TRBJ1-2,TRBV30,.,TGTGCCTGGAGTGTCCTTGGGGGCAACTATGGCTACACCTTC,CAWSVLGGNYGYTF
.,TRBJ2-2,TRBV5-1,.,TGCGCCAGCAGCTTATCCAGGGTGGCGTCGGCCGGGGAGCTGTTTTTT,CASSLSRVASAGELFF
once,TRBJ1-2,TRBV7-2,.,TGTGCCAGCAGCAGGGGGGGCGCTAATGGCTACACCTTC,CASSRGGANGYTF
.,TRBJ1-3,TRBV3-1/TRBV3-2,.,TGTGCCAGCAGCCAAAACACAGGGCCTGGAAACACCATATATTTT,CASSQNTGPGNTIYF
.,TRBJ1-1,TRBV28,TRBD1,TGTGCCAGCAGTTTATTCGGGACAGGGAACACTGAAGCTTTCTTT,CASSLFGTGNTEAFF
.,TRBJ1-3,TRBV9,.,TGTGCCAGCAGCGCACTTGCGGGACTGTCTGGAAACACCATATATTTT,CASSALAGLSGNTIYF
.,TRBJ1-1,TRBV21-1,.,TGTGCCAGCAGCAGACTGACACACAGGGGAGCTTTT,CASSRLTHRGAF
.,TRBJ1-2,TRBV11-1,.,TGTGCCAGCACCTACGACAGGACGAACTATGGCTACACCTTC,CASTYDRTNYGYTF
.,TRBJ2-5,TRBV25-1,TRBD2,TGTGCCAGCAGTGAATTTTACAGAGCGGGAGGAGAGACCCAGTACTTC,CASSEFYRAGGETQYF
.,TRBJ1-1,TRBV6-2/TRBV6-3,.,TGTGCCAGCAGTTATGGGGGCCTAAAATCACTGAACACTGAAGCTTTCTTT,CASSYGGLKSLNTEAFF
.,TRBJ1-2,TRBV5-1,.,TGCGCCAGCAGCTTGACAGGACAGACCCGGCATAACTATGGCTACACCTTC,CASSLTGQTRHNYGYTF
.,TRBJ2-7,TRBV28,.,TGTGCCAGCAATGAGGGAAACCACGAGCAGTACTTC,CASNEGNHEQYF
.,TRBJ2-6,TRBV24-1,.,TGTGCCACCAGTGACACAGGGACTGGGGCCAACGTCCTGACTTTC,CATSDTGTGANVLTF
few,TRBJ2-1,TRBV6-5,.,TGTGCCAGCAGTTACTCGAGGATGCAGTTCTTC,CASSYSRMQFF
.,TRBJ1-5,TRBV7-2,TRBD1,TGTGCCAGCAGCTTAGGGCCCCTGACAGGGGTTAGCAATCAGCCCCAGCATTTT,CASSLGPLTGVSNQPQHF
.,TRBJ2-5,TRBV7-8,.,TGTGCCAGCAGCTTAATCTCGGAAGAGACCCAGTACTTC,CASSLISEETQYF
.,TRBJ2-3,TRBV5-1,.,TGCGCCAGCAGCTTGGGACAGGTTGCATCAGATACGCAGTATTTT,CASSLGQVASDTQYF
once,TRBJ2-7,TRBV27,TRBD2,TGTGCCAGCAGATACCGGGAGGGTTACGAGCAGTACTTC,CASRYREGYEQYF